This is a list of T cell receptor beta chains from one sample in a study of tumor-infiltrating lymphocytes in primary liver carcinoma. MiXCR, applied by TCRdb to the multiplex PCR reads, yields one record per CDR3 protein. The table has around 79,000 distinct CDR3 sequences, under 75% seen once. Source material: tumor-adjacent normal liver tissue. Receptor source: a man in his forties or fifties with primary liver carcinoma and hepatitis B virus infection. The CDR3 runs from the conserved cysteine through the conserved F or W. D genes are given only for firm matches. Expanded clones are given a class, and other clones once, few, many or no size at all.

j_call,v_call,d_call,clone_size,cdr3_nt,cdr3_aa
TRBJ2-7,TRBV12-3/TRBV12-4,-,few,TGTGCCAGCAGTTTATGGGGGCAAGGGAGATCCTACGAGCAGTACTTC,CASSLWGQGRSYEQYF
TRBJ1-2,TRBV28,-,-,TGTGCCAGCAGTTTCGCCGTGACATGGATTCTCTACTATGGCTACACCTTC,CASSFAVTWILYYGYTF
TRBJ2-7,TRBV4-2,-,-,TGTGCCACCAGCCGAGCGGCTAACGGGGTTTCCTACGAGCAGTACTTC,CATSRAANGVSYEQYF
TRBJ2-5,TRBV12-3/TRBV12-4,TRBD2,-,TGTGCCAGCAGGTTAGCGGGACATGAGACCCAATACTTC,CASRLAGHETQYF
TRBJ2-3,TRBV29-1,-,-,TGCAGCGTTGAAAGATGGGCTAGGATCCAAGATACGCAGTTTTTT,CSVERWARIQDTQFF
TRBJ2-5,TRBV10-3,-,-,TGTGTCGTCAGTGATATGTTCAGGGTTGGGGAGACCCAGTACTTC,CVVSDMFRVGETQYF
TRBJ1-2,TRBV12-3/TRBV12-4,-,-,TGTACCAGCAGTTTAGAACCGATAAGCTATGGCTACACCTTC,CTSSLEPISYGYTF
TRBJ2-3,TRBV4-2,-,-,TGTACCAGAAGCCGAAGGACGGGTGGAACAGATACGCAGTATTTT,CTRSRRTGGTDTQYF
TRBJ2-5,TRBV21-1,-,-,TGTGTCAGCAGCGAAGAGGGGAAATGGGGGGAGACCCAGTACTTC,CVSSEEGKWGETQYF
TRBJ1-1,TRBV20-1,-,few,TGCAGTGCTAGGGCCCTAACACTTACTAACACTGAAGCTTTCTTT,CSARALTLTNTEAFF
TRBJ2-1,TRBV6-5,-,-,TGTGCCAGAGGCGAGGACTATGAGCAGTTCTTC,CARGEDYEQFF
TRBJ2-6,TRBV6-5,-,-,TGTGCCAGCCGGCTAGACGGGGGAGCCGGCTCTGGGACCAACGTCCTGACTTTC,CASRLDGGAGSGTNVLTF
TRBJ2-7,TRBV5-4,TRBD2,-,TGTGCCAGCAGCTGGGACTACAGGCCCTATGAGCACTACTTC,CASSWDYRPYEHYF
TRBJ2-7,TRBV28,-,-,TGTGCCAGCAGTTTCCAGGTAAACTCCTACGAGCAGTACTTC,CASSFQVNSYEQYF
TRBJ1-1,TRBV13,-,many,TGTGCCAGCAGCCTTGGGGGGGCCGGGGGGATTATTAACACTGAAGCTTTCTTT,CASSLGGAGGIINTEAFF
TRBJ1-6,TRBV11-2,-,once,TGTGCCAACAGAGTAACCGAACAGGGCGGATCACCCCTCCACTTT,CANRVTEQGGSPLHF
TRBJ1-5,TRBV4-1,TRBD1,-,TGCCTCAGCAGCCAAGATTTGGTCGCAGGGGGGGATCAGCCCCAGCATTTT,CLSSQDLVAGGDQPQHF
TRBJ2-3,TRBV11-3,-,-,TGTGCCTGCAGCTTAGATCTTATAAGTACGCAGTATTTT,CACSLDLISTQYF
TRBJ2-2,TRBV6-1,-,-,TGTGCCAACAGTGAAGGGAGACTGGGGGATACCACCGGGGAGCTGTTTTTT,CANSEGRLGDTTGELFF
TRBJ2-3,TRBV11-2,TRBD2,-,TGTGCTAGCAGCTTAACGGCTAGCGGGAAACTTACGCAGTTTTTT,CASSLTASGKLTQFF
TRBJ2-7,TRBV6-6,TRBD2,-,TGTGCCAGCAGTTACTCCCGACTAGTGGGAGGAAGGGAGGGCGAGAAGTACTTC,CASSYSRLVGGREGEKYF
TRBJ2-4,TRBV13,-,many,TGTGCCAGCAGCCAGAATTTAGGAGGAAACATTCAGTACTTC,CASSQNLGGNIQYF
TRBJ2-7,TRBV4-2,-,-,TGTGCCAGCAGCCAAGGTGACAAGGGCCATGAGCAGTACTTC,CASSQGDKGHEQYF
TRBJ2-1,TRBV29-1,-,-,TGCAGCGTTGACAAGGCAGGCCCGGGGAAGCAGTTCTTC,CSVDKAGPGKQFF
TRBJ2-1,TRBV12-3/TRBV12-4,-,few,TGTGCCAGCAGTCCCCAGGGGCGGCGGGATGAGCAGTTCTTC,CASSPQGRRDEQFF
TRBJ2-1,TRBV13,TRBD1,-,TGTGCCAGCATCTCCCTCCGAATAACGGGAAACAGACAGGGCTCCTACAATGAGCAGTTCTTC,CASISLRITGNRQGSYNEQFF
TRBJ1-1,TRBV7-9,-,many,TGTGCCAGCCACCGGACGGAGAACACTGAAGCTTTCTTT,CASHRTENTEAFF
TRBJ2-3,TRBV11-2,-,-,TGTGCCGGCAGCCTCTACGGGGGTAGCACAGATGCGCAGTATTTT,CAGSLYGGSTDAQYF
TRBJ2-5,TRBV11-3,-,-,TGCGCCAGCAGCTTAAATCCAGGGGCAGAAGAGACCCGGTACTTC,CASSLNPGAEETRYF
TRBJ2-1,TRBV6-2/TRBV6-3,-,-,TGTGCCAGCTGTTTAATCCCAAGCTCCTACAATGGGCAGTTCTTC,CASCLIPSSYNGQFF
TRBJ2-3,TRBV6-5,-,many,TGTGCCAGCAGTTACTCTAGCGGAGACACAGATACGCAGTATTTT,CASSYSSGDTDTQYF
TRBJ1-3,TRBV29-1,-,few,TGCAGCGTACTAGCCCCCGACTCTGGAAACACCATATATTTT,CSVLAPDSGNTIYF
TRBJ2-7,TRBV30,-,-,TGTGCCTGGAATGGAGGCAGGGCCTACGAGCAGTACTTC,CAWNGGRAYEQYF
TRBJ2-7,TRBV7-9,-,-,TGTTCCAGCAGCTTAGAATGTGGCGGCTACGAGCAGTACTTC,CSSSLECGGYEQYF
TRBJ1-4,TRBV6-1,-,-,TGTGCCAGCAGTGGAGCGGGTCTGGCAACTAATGAAAAACTGTTTTTT,CASSGAGLATNEKLFF
TRBJ2-7,TRBV4-3,-,-,TGCGCCAGCATCCAAGAATCGAGACGGAACTACGAGCATTACTTC,CASIQESRRNYEHYF
TRBJ2-7,TRBV28,TRBD1,few,TGTACCAGCAGTCTCAGACAGGGACCGGCCTACGAGCAGTACTTC,CTSSLRQGPAYEQYF
TRBJ2-1,TRBV6-6,TRBD2,many,TGTGCCAGCAGCTACCCTCGGGGGGTTGAGCAGTTCTTC,CASSYPRGVEQFF
TRBJ2-7,TRBV5-1,-,-,TGCGCCACCACCACGACTAGTGGGAGCTCCTACGAGCAGTACTTC,CATTTTSGSSYEQYF
TRBJ1-1,TRBV7-2,-,-,TGTGCCAGCAGCTTAGGGGCTCTGAGCACTGAAGCTTTCTTT,CASSLGALSTEAFF
TRBJ2-5,TRBV11-1,TRBD1,-,TGTGTCAGCAGAGGACAGGTGGAGATGGAGACCCAGTACTTC,CVSRGQVEMETQYF
TRBJ2-3,TRBV10-3,-,few,TGTGCCATCAACCGACTAGTATCAGATACGCAGTATTTC,CAINRLVSDTQYF
TRBJ1-2,TRBV4-1,-,few,TGCGCCAGCGGCCAATACAGGGACTCCTATGGCTACACATTC,CASGQYRDSYGYTF
TRBJ1-1,TRBV6-6,-,many,TGTGCCAGCAGCCAGACAGACACTGAAGCTTTCTTT,CASSQTDTEAFF
TRBJ2-1,TRBV11-1,-,-,TGTGCCAGTAACTCAAACGGGATGAGCAGGTTGTTTAATGAGCAGTTCTTC,CASNSNGMSRLFNEQFF
TRBJ2-2,TRBV4-2,-,-,TGTGCCAGCAGCCAAACCCGGGGCACGACCGGGGAGCTGTCTTTT,CASSQTRGTTGELSF